The rows below give T cell receptor beta chains drawn from one sample of a study of blood T cells in healthy people across ages. MiXCR, run by TCRdb on the 5' RACE reads, gives a single entry per CDR3 protein. The table has some 1.8 million distinct CDR3 sequences, approximately 39% seen once. Sequencing input: blood. The source of these receptors is a human donor in good health. Each CDR3 is given with its conserved first and last residue. D genes are given only for firm matches.

d_call: .; v_call: TRBV29-1; cdr3_aa: CSVEGIGSTDTQYF
d_call: TRBD2; v_call: TRBV4-3; cdr3_aa: CASSHSPSSGGPPYTQYF
d_call: .; v_call: TRBV7-8; cdr3_aa: CASSLEAGNYYGYTF
d_call: TRBD1; v_call: TRBV20-1; cdr3_aa: CSVSGQGRETQYF
d_call: .; v_call: TRBV7-9; cdr3_aa: CASTRQVPGSTIYF
d_call: TRBD1; v_call: TRBV7-2; cdr3_aa: CASSLNSGTAYGYTF
d_call: .; v_call: TRBV7-2; cdr3_aa: CASSLRLGEKLFF
d_call: TRBD2; v_call: TRBV4-3; cdr3_aa: CASSQEDGRAYEQYF
d_call: TRBD2; v_call: TRBV6-2/TRBV6-3; cdr3_aa: CASRNLAVGEQYF
d_call: TRBD1; v_call: TRBV6-2/TRBV6-3; cdr3_aa: CASSPGTGHGYGYTF
d_call: TRBD2; v_call: TRBV6-2/TRBV6-3; cdr3_aa: CASKVTSSSYNEQFF
d_call: .; v_call: TRBV15; cdr3_aa: CATSSGPSYEQYF
d_call: .; v_call: TRBV25-1; cdr3_aa: CASTPIGVRETQYF
d_call: .; v_call: TRBV20-1; cdr3_aa: CSARDGGPLGETQFF
d_call: .; v_call: TRBV27; cdr3_aa: CASRALGGATDTQYF
d_call: .; v_call: TRBV11-3; cdr3_aa: CASSLVGQRENEQYF
d_call: .; v_call: TRBV2; cdr3_aa: CATKQGPYNEQFF
d_call: TRBD2; v_call: TRBV20-1; cdr3_aa: CSARGDGGNYNEQFF
d_call: .; v_call: TRBV10-3; cdr3_aa: CAISERVSYEQYF
d_call: .; v_call: TRBV12-3/TRBV12-4; cdr3_aa: CASRNSYPSYNEQFF
d_call: TRBD1; v_call: TRBV20-1; cdr3_aa: CSARPDRDNTDTQYF
d_call: .; v_call: TRBV15; cdr3_aa: CATSRVRNLQGRTEAFF
d_call: .; v_call: TRBV25-1; cdr3_aa: CASSESGPRETQYF
d_call: .; v_call: TRBV12-3/TRBV12-4; cdr3_aa: CASSYGGRVTEAFF
d_call: .; v_call: TRBV29-1; cdr3_aa: CSPWTIQETQYF
d_call: .; v_call: TRBV7-2; cdr3_aa: CASSSLVLLGAQYF
d_call: .; v_call: TRBV2; cdr3_aa: CASSEDQSSYEQYF
d_call: TRBD1; v_call: TRBV7-3; cdr3_aa: CASSPGTGEMDTEAFF
d_call: TRBD2; v_call: TRBV5-1; cdr3_aa: CASSLALGGKDEQYF
d_call: .; v_call: TRBV7-2; cdr3_aa: CASSSGGGASFEQFF
d_call: .; v_call: TRBV4-2; cdr3_aa: CASSQVGEPTEVFF
d_call: TRBD2; v_call: TRBV29-1; cdr3_aa: CSVEGLAGRETQYF
d_call: .; v_call: TRBV29-1; cdr3_aa: CSVVAGGYTF
d_call: TRBD1; v_call: TRBV12-3/TRBV12-4; cdr3_aa: CASSQTTGSNEQFF
d_call: .; v_call: TRBV12-3/TRBV12-4; cdr3_aa: CASSLAGSWYNEQFF
d_call: TRBD1; v_call: TRBV7-9; cdr3_aa: CASSDRGGNIQYF
d_call: .; v_call: TRBV29-1; cdr3_aa: CSVDVAVNTQYF
d_call: .; v_call: TRBV7-2; cdr3_aa: CASTQVGVRTDTQYF
d_call: TRBD1; v_call: TRBV5-6; cdr3_aa: CASSPGTADPHYGYTF
d_call: .; v_call: TRBV6-5; cdr3_aa: CASGDSPGNEQFF
d_call: .; v_call: TRBV6-2/TRBV6-3; cdr3_aa: CASSLLSPYEQYF
d_call: TRBD1; v_call: TRBV7-6; cdr3_aa: CASSLGQGKGNEQFF
d_call: .; v_call: TRBV11-2; cdr3_aa: CASRQPFAGNPYGYTF
d_call: .; v_call: TRBV6-2/TRBV6-3; cdr3_aa: CTSSYFAPGIDSYEQYF
d_call: .; v_call: TRBV4-1; cdr3_aa: CASSPLGVGEQYF
d_call: TRBD1; v_call: TRBV7-3; cdr3_aa: CASSFFQPSGGAGQFF
d_call: TRBD1; v_call: TRBV2; cdr3_aa: CASLRVTGYDYGYTF
d_call: .; v_call: TRBV20-1; cdr3_aa: CSASPPEETQYF
d_call: .; v_call: TRBV20-1; cdr3_aa: CSAMDPGAGPPDIQYF
d_call: .; v_call: TRBV15; cdr3_aa: CATSRWDQQETQYF
d_call: .; v_call: TRBV5-1; cdr3_aa: CASSLDSGKQYF